The 4 T cell receptor beta chains given below trace back to one sample, sequenced in a study of blood T cell repertoires in COVID-19. Measured with immunoSEQ multiplex PCR; TCRdb has only the in-frame clones, and not every one. The profile shows around 97,000 clones, about 80% of them singletons. Input material: peripheral blood. All receptors derive from a human donor in a cohort sampled during active or convalescent COVID-19.

The chain carries TRBV11-3 and TRBJ1-1; TRBD1 aligns across 8 bases. Trimming took 4 bases from V and 11 from J; bases not matched to a gene: 12. Germline-derived CDR1 and CDR2 are SGHNT and YENEEA. This CDR3 is 14 amino acids long. CDR3 loop: CASSSPSPRTGAFF. In DNA form, the CDR3 reads TGTGCCAGCAGCTCCCCGTCCCCTCGGACAGGGGCTTTCTTT. Variable domain in full (rest from reference TRBV11-3 and TRBJ1-1): EAGVVQSPRYKIIEKKQPVAFWCNPISGHNTLYWYLQNLGQGPELLIRYENEEAVDDSQLPKDRFSAERLKGVDSTLKIQPAELGDSAVYLCASSSPSPRTGAFFGQGTRLTVV.

The V call is TRBV11-2, the J call TRBJ2-1, with 8 bases matching TRBD2. V was clipped by 1 base and J by 1 base; unmatched bases: 3. In germline, CDR1 is SGHAT, CDR2 FQNNGV. The CDR3 has 16 residues. The CDR3 is CASSLGQRGSYNEQFF. The CDR3, as DNA: TGTGCCAGCAGCTTAGGCCAGCGGGGGTCCTACAATGAGCAGTTCTTC.

V is TRBV5-5 and J is TRBJ2-3; possibly TRBD1 for D (6 bases). CDR3 length: 17 amino acids. CDR1 is SGHKS and CDR2 is YYEKEE in the germline V gene (reference sequence). V lost 0 bases, J lost 1 base, and 15 bases lay in between. CDR3 region: CASSLARGRGGTDTQYF. Here the CDR3 DNA reads TGTGCCAGCAGCTTGGCCAGGGGCAGGGGTGGCACAGATACGCAGTATTTT.

The chain has TRBV2 and TRBJ1-1; maybe TRBD1 (6 bases). V was pared by 6 bases and J by 1 base, with 12 bases between. Germline lookup yields CDR1 SNHLY and CDR2 FYNNEI. This CDR3 spans 14 amino acids. CDR3 in amino acids: CASRKDRPNTEAFF. CDR3 nucleotides: TGTGCCAGCAGAAAGGACAGACCGAACACTGAAGCTTTCTTT.